The 20 T cell receptor beta chains below were found in one sample sequenced in a study of blood T cell repertoires in COVID-19 (dated by TCRdb to 2020 to 2021). The library was made by the immunoSEQ multiplex PCR assay. The clones in this table, taken by TCRdb from immuneACCESS, are in-frame only. Not every clone is retained; where verified, under half of the shortfall comes from an unresolved V gene, and the cause of the rest is unknown. The sample has 200,000 to 250,000 clones on record, roughly nine tenths of them singletons. The top ten constitute 10% to 14% of the sample. The sequencing input was PBMCs or T cells enriched from blood (not recorded which). The receptor source for this set is a man younger than 45 who had recovered from COVID-19.

The gene calls are TRBV5-4 and TRBJ1-1; D remains ambiguous. Germline CDR1 SGHNT, CDR2 YYREEE (reference sequence). V was trimmed by 1 base and J by 4 bases, leaving 5 bases between them. The CDR3 has 12 amino acids. The CDR3 DNA reads as TGTGCCAGCAGCTTGATATCCACTGAAGCTTTCTTT. It yields the protein CASSLISTEAFF.

The V call is TRBV29-1, the J call TRBJ1-5; 8 positions agree with TRBD1. This CDR3 is 13 amino acids long. V was clipped by 6 bases and J by 3 bases; unmatched bases: 4. Per the germline V gene, CDR1 is SQVTM and CDR2 is ANQGSEA. The CDR3 nucleotides read TGCAGCGTCGGACAGGGTGACAATCAGCCCCAGCATTTT. Its protein is CSVGQGDNQPQHF.

This chain links TRBV9 with TRBJ1-1, with D possibly being TRBD1 (6 bases). Germline CDR1 is SGDLS and CDR2 is YYNGEE. This CDR3 is built from 15 residues. Trimming shortened V by 0 bases and J by 0 bases, and 9 bases separated the two germline ends. CDR3 sequence: CASSVVGAMNTEAFF. CDR3 DNA sequence: TGTGCCAGCAGCGTAGTGGGGGCCATGAACACTGAAGCTTTCTTT.

This clone was found a few times. The chain links TRBV6-5 to TRBJ1-5; 7 bases align to TRBD1. V shed 6 bases and J 2 bases; nucleotides not matched to a gene: 7. The germline CDR1 and CDR2 sequences are MNHEY and SVGAGI. There are 15 residues in the CDR3. CDR3 region: CASSRQGTGNQPQHF. The CDR3 bases are TGTGCCAGCAGCCGACAAGGGACAGGCAATCAGCCCCAGCATTTT.

The J gene is TRBJ1-6, the V gene TRBV25-1; D is possibly TRBD1 (6 bases). Germline lookup yields CDR1 MGHDK and CDR2 SYGVNS. Trimming left V 4 bases short and J 2 bases short, with 15 bases between. The CDR3 covers 17 residues. For the CDR3, the DNA is TGTGCCAGCAGTGCACAACAGGGACGGACCTATAATTCACCCCTCCACTTT. It codes for CASSAQQGRTYNSPLHF.

The table lists this clone with a few counts. The chain combines TRBV19 with TRBJ2-1; 7 bases fit TRBD1. The germline gives CDR1 LNHDA, CDR2 SQIVND (reference sequence). V dropped 7 bases and J dropped 5; count of bases not matched to a gene: 14. This CDR3 spans 16 amino acids. The CDR3 region is CASTLRQGQGDNEQFF. The CDR3 DNA follows: TGTGCCAGTACCCTAAGACAGGGCCAAGGGGACAATGAGCAGTTCTTC.

This chain connects TRBV5-4 to TRBJ2-5, with a possible D match to TRBD2 (5 bases). V was clipped by 2 bases and J by 2 bases, with 10 bases between them. CDR3 length equals 14 residues. CDR1 SGHNT and CDR2 YYREEE come from the germline V gene (reference sequence). The CDR3 DNA follows: TGTGCCAGCAGCTTAGGCGGGTCGCAAGAGACCCAGTACTTC. Its translation is CASSLGGSQETQYF.

This clone has a handful of counts. The rearrangement links TRBV2 to TRBJ2-7; 7 nucleotides align to TRBD1. The V gene's germline CDR1 is SNHLY and CDR2 FYNNEI. The CDR3 extends over 14 amino acids. Germline trimming cut 9 bases from V and 0 bases from J; bases unmatched to any gene: 8. CDR3 nucleotide sequence: TGTGCCAGTGATGCGACAGGGAACTCCTACGAGCAGTACTTC. This codes for CASDATGNSYEQYF.

This chain joins TRBV11-3 and TRBJ1-1; D gene unclear. The germline V and J ends were trimmed by 5 bases and 3 bases, with 10 bases remaining between them. In germline, CDR1 is SGHNT, CDR2 YENEEA. This CDR3 is 13 amino acids long. This CDR3 is CASSPRSDTEAFF. Here the CDR3 DNA reads TGTGCCAGCAGCCCGAGGTCGGACACTGAAGCTTTCTTT.

The chain combines TRBV6-2 or TRBV6-3 with TRBJ1-2; D is ambiguous. The V end lost 0 bases, the J end lost 3 bases, and 14 bases lay between the germline ends. Germline CDR1 is MNHEY and CDR2 is SVGEGT. This CDR3 comprises 16 residues. CDR3 loop: CASSYSARMPYYGYTF. The CDR3 region has the DNA TGTGCCAGCAGTTACTCCGCCAGAATGCCGTACTATGGCTACACCTTC.

The chain combines TRBV4-2 with TRBJ1-4; 7 nucleotides line up with TRBD1. This CDR3 region has 14 residues. The V gene end was trimmed by 2 bases and the J gene end by 8 bases; junction bases not matched to a gene: 5. Germline V gene data show CDR1 as LGHNA and CDR2 as YNFKEQ. CDR3 in DNA: TGTGCCAGCAGCCAACCCCTACAGGGGGAAAAACTGTTTTTT. Amino acid sequence: CASSQPLQGEKLFF.

On this clone: Additional DNA sequences in this sample encode the identical CDR3. This chain joins TRBV5-1 and TRBJ2-1; tentatively, D is TRBD2 (6 bases). Germline CDR1 reads SGHRS; CDR2 reads YFSETQ. This CDR3 is 15 amino acids long. Trimming cost V 2 bases and J 0 bases, with 9 bases left between them. CDR3 sequence reads: CASSLDGSSYNEQFF. CDR3 nucleotide sequence: TGCGCCAGCAGCTTAGACGGGAGCTCCTACAATGAGCAGTTCTTC.

This chain uses TRBV19 with TRBJ2-2; 8 bases are a match to TRBD1. Germline loops: CDR1 LNHDA, CDR2 SQIVND (reference sequence). The CDR3 runs 14 residues. Germline trimming cut 6 bases from V and 6 bases from J; bases unmatched to any gene: 6. CDR3 DNA sequence: TGTGCCAGTAGAGAGGACAGGGCTTCCGGGGAGCTGTTTTTT. This gives the protein CASREDRASGELFF.

The rearrangement uses TRBV12-3 or TRBV12-4 and TRBJ2-1; no firm D call. The V end lost 4 bases, the J end lost 9 bases, and 13 bases lay between the germline ends. This CDR3 region has 13 residues. CDR3: CASSSRLLGEQFF. The CDR3 region has the DNA TGTGCCAGCAGTTCTAGGTTGTTGGGTGAGCAGTTCTTC.

The gene calls are TRBV19 and TRBJ1-5; TRBD1 agrees at 7 bases. V lost 6 bases to trimming and J lost 3 bases; unmatched junction nucleotides: 17. The germline V gene has CDR1 LNHDA and CDR2 SQIVND (reference sequence). This CDR3 is 18 amino acids long. The DNA for the CDR3 is TGTGCCAGTAGCATATTAAATTCGGGACAGAGGGACAATCAGCCCCAGCATTTT. Translating it yields CASSILNSGQRDNQPQHF.

The rearrangement links TRBV7-6 to TRBJ1-3; 8 nucleotides match TRBD1. V shed 2 bases, J shed 4 bases, and the junction held 4 bases outside the gene matches. The V gene's germline CDR1 is SGHVS and CDR2 FNYEAQ. This CDR3 spans 15 amino acids. CDR3 bases: TGTGCCAGCAGCTTAACACAGGGGGTCGGAAACACCATATATTTT. This sequence encodes CASSLTQGVGNTIYF.

The chain couples TRBV19 to TRBJ1-6, with 9 nucleotides matching TRBD1. This CDR3 is 16 amino acids long. CDR1 is LNHDA, CDR2 SQIVND, per germline (reference sequence). With V trimmed by 1 base and J by 9 bases, 7 bases remained unmatched. CDR3 in amino acids: CASSIAGGQGGSPLHF. CDR3 nucleotide sequence: TGTGCCAGTAGTATAGCCGGGGGACAGGGTGGTTCACCCCTCCACTTT.

This clone was seen just once. The rearrangement links TRBV10-3 to TRBJ2-3; TRBD1 aligns across 8 bases. Germline V lookup: CDR1 ENHRY, CDR2 SYGVKD. The CDR3 loop spans 21 amino acids. V dropped 3 bases and J dropped 7; count of bases not matched to a gene: 27. For the CDR3, the DNA is TGTGCCATCAGTGATTACCAAACAGGGGGAAGACTACCGACTAGGTCCAATACGCAGTATTTT. This gives the protein CAISDYQTGGRLPTRSNTQYF.

The V gene is TRBV19, the J gene TRBJ1-2; D call uncertain. This CDR3 spans 13 amino acids. V gave up 3 bases and J gave up 4 bases, with 9 bases separating them. Germline CDR1 and CDR2: LNHDA and SQIVND (reference sequence). The CDR3 DNA reads TGTGCCAGTAGTATCCAACAGCTCTATGGCTACACCTTC. This translates into CASSIQQLYGYTF.

The V gene is TRBV10-1, the J gene TRBJ2-1; 9 positions match TRBD2. The CDR3 totals 16 residues. The V segment lost 7 bases and the J segment 2 bases; nucleotides outside the gene matches: 9. The germline V gene has CDR1 WNHNN and CDR2 SYGVQD (reference sequence). The CDR3 region has the DNA TGCGCCAGCACCCCAGGGACTAGCCGAACCTACAATGAGCAGTTCTTC. Translating it yields CASTPGTSRTYNEQFF.